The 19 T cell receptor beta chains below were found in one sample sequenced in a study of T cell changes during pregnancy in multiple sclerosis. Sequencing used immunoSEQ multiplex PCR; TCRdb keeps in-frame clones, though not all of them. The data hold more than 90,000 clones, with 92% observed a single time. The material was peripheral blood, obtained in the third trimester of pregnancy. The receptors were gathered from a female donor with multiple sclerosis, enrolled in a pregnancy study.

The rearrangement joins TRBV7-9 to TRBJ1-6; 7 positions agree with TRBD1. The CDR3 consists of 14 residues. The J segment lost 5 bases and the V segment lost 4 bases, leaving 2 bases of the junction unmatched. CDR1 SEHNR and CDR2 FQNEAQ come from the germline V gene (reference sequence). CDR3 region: CASSSGQNNSPLHF. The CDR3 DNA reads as TGTGCCAGCAGCTCGGGACAGAATAATTCACCCCTCCACTTT. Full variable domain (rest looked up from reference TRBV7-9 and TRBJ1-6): DTGVSQNPRHKITKRGQNVTFRCDPISEHNRLYWYRQTLGQGPEFLTYFQNEAQLEKSRLLSDRFSAERPKGSFSTLEIQRTEQGDSAMYLCASSSGQNNSPLHFGNGTRLTVT.

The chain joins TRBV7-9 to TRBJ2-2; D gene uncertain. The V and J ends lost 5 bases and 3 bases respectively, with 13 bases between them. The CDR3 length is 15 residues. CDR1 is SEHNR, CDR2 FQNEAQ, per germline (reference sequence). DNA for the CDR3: TGTGCCAGCAGCCTTCCGACCCGGGACACCGGGGAGCTGTTTTTT. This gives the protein CASSLPTRDTGELFF.

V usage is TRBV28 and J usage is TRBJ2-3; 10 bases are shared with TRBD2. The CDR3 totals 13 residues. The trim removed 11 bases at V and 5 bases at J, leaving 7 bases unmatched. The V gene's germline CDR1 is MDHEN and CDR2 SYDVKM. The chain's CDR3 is CAGSTSGRDTQYF. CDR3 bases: TGTGCCGGGTCGACTAGCGGGCGAGATACGCAGTATTTT.

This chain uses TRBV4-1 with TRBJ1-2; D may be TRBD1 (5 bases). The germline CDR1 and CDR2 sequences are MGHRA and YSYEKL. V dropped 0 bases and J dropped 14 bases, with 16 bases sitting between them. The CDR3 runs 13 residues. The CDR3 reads CASSQDPGGRGTF. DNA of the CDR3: TGCGCCAGCAGCCAAGATCCGGGAGGCCGGGGGACCTTC.

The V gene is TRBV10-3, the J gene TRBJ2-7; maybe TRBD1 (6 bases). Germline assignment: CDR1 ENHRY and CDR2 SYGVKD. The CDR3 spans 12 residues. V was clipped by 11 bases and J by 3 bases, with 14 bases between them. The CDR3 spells CAVGGEYYEQYF. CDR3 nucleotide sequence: TGTGCCGTAGGGGGAGAGTACTACGAGCAGTACTTC.

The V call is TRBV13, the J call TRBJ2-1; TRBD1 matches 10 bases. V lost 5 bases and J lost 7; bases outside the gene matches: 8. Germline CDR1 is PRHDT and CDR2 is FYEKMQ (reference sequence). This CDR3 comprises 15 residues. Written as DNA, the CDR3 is TGTGCCAGCAGCGACCGGGACAGGGGAAGGAATGAGCAGTTCTTC. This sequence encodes CASSDRDRGRNEQFF.

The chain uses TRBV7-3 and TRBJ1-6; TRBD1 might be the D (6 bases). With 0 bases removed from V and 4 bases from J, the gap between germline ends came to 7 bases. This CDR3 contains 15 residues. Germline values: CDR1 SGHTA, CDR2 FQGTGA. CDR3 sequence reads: CASSLTGHYNSPLHF. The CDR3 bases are TGTGCCAGCAGCTTAACGGGACATTATAATTCACCCCTCCACTTT.

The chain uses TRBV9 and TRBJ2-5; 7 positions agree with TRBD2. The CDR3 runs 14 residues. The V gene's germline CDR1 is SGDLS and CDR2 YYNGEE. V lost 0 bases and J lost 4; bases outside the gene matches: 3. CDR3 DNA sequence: TGTGCCAGCAGCGTAGTCCCGGGAGGAGAGACCCAGTACTTC. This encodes CASSVVPGGETQYF.

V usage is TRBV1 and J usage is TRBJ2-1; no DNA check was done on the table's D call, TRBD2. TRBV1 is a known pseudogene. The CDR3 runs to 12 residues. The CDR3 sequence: CTSSGGNNEQFF. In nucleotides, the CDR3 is TGCACCAGCAGCGGCGGCAACAATGAGCAGTTCTTC.

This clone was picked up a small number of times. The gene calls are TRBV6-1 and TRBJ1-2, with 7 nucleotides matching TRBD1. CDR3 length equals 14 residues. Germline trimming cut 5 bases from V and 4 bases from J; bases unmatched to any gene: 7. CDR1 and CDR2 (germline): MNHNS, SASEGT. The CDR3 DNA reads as TGTGCCAGCAGTCCCCCCGGGACAGCCTATGGCTACACCTTC. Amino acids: CASSPPGTAYGYTF.

The CDR3 region has the DNA TGTGCCAGCAGCGTCTCCAACCCGGGGGTCCCGAACACTGAAGCTTTCTTT. The encoded protein is CASSVSNPGVPNTEAFF. The chain employs TRBV9 and TRBJ1-1, with D tentatively TRBD1 (5 bases). Trimming cost V 2 bases and J 1 base, with 18 bases left between them. CDR1 is SGDLS and CDR2 is YYNGEE in the germline V gene. There are 17 residues in the CDR3.

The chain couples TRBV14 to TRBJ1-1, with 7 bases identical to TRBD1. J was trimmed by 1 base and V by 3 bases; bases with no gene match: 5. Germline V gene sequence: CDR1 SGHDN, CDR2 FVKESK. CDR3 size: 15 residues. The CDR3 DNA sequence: TGTGCCAGCAGCCAGATGACAGGGTGGAACACTGAAGCTTTCTTT. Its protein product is CASSQMTGWNTEAFF. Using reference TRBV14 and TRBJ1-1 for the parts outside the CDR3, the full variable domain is EAGVTQFPSHSVIEKGQTVTLRCDPISGHDNLYWYRRVMGKEIKFLLHFVKESKQDESGMPNNRFLAERTGGTYSTLKVQPAELEDSGVYFCASSQMTGWNTEAFFGQGTRLTVV.

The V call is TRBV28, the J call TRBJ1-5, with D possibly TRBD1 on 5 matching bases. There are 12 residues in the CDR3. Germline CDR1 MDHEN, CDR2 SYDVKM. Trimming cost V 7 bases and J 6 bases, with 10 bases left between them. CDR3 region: CASNGGGQPQHF. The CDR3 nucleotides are TGTGCCAGCAATGGGGGGGGTCAGCCCCAGCATTTT.

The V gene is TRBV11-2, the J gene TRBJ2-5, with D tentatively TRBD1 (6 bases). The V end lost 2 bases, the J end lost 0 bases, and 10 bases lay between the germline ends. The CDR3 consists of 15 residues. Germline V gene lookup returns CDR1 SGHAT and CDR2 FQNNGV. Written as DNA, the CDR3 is TGTGCCAGCAGCTTAATGCAGGGGTACCAAGAGACCCAGTACTTC. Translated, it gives CASSLMQGYQETQYF.

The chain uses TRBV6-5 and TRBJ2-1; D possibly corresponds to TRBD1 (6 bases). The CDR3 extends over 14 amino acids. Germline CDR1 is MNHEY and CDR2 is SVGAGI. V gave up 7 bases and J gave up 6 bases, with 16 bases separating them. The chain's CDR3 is CASTPPGQSNEQFF. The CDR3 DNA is TGTGCCAGCACCCCACCCGGACAGAGCAATGAGCAGTTCTTC.

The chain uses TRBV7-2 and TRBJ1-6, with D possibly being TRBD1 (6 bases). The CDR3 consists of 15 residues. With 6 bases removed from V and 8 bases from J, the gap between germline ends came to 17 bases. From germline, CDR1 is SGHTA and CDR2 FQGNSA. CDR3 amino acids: CASSLDGQSYSPLHF. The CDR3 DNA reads TGTGCCAGCAGTCTTGACGGACAGTCTTATTCACCCCTCCACTTT.

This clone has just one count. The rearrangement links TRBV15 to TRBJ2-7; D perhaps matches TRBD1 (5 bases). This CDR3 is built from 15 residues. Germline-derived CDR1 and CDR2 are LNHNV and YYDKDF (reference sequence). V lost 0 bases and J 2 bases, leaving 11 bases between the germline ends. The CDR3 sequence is CATSRDQGRTYEQYF. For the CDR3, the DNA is TGTGCCACCAGCAGAGATCAGGGCAGAACCTACGAGCAGTACTTC.

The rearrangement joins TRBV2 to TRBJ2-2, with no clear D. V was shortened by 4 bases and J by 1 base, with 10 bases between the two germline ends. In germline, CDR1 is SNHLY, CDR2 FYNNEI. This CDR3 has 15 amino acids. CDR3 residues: CASSVHPVNTGELFF. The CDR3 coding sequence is TGTGCCAGCAGTGTTCATCCAGTGAACACCGGGGAGCTGTTTTTT.

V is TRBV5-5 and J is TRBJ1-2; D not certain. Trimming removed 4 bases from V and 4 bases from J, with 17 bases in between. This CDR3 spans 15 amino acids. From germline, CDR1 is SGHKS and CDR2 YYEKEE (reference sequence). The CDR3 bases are TGTGCCAGCAGCCCTGCGGTCATGGGAGCCTATGGCTACACCTTC. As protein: CASSPAVMGAYGYTF.